This T cell receptor beta chain comes out of a study of blood T cell repertoires in COVID-19. In germline, CDR1 is MNHEY, CDR2 SMNVEV (reference sequence). The CDR3 is 13 residues long. V was shortened by 6 bases and J by 1 base, with 7 bases between the two germline ends. Sequencing was performed with immunoSEQ multiplex PCR; in TCRdb, only in-frame clones are kept and a portion is missing. The repertoire holds about 41,000 clones, with approximately 82% as singletons. The sequenced material came from peripheral blood. The chain has TRBV27 and TRBJ1-5; D might be TRBD1 (5 bases). The receptor's source is a woman of 80 years or more with active or convalescent COVID-19. DNA for the CDR3: TGTGCCAGCAGCTGGACAAGCAATCAGCCCCAGCATTTT. Residues: CASSWTSNQPQHF.